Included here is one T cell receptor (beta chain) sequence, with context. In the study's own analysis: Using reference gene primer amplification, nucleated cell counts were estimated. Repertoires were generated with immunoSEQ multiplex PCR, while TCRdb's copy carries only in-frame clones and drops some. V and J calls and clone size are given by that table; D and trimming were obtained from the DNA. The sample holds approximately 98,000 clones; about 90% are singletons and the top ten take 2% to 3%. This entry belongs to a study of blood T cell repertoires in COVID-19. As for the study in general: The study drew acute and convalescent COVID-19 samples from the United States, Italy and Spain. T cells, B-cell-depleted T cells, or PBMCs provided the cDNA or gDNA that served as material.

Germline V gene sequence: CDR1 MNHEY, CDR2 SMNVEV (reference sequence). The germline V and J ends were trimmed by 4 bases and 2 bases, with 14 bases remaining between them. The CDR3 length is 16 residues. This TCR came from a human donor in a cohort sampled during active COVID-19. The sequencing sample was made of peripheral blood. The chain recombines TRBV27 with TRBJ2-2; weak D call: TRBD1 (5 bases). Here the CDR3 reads CASSSWQGSNTGELFF. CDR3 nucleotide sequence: TGTGCCAGCAGTTCCTGGCAGGGCTCCAACACCGGGGAGCTGTTTTTT.